A single sample gave rise to the 20 T cell receptor beta chains below, sequenced in a study of T cells in Graves' hyperthyroidism and ophthalmopathy. TCR beta CDR3 sequences were amplified from RNA transcripts. TCR CDR3 underwent first-round RT-PCR with the HTBI primer set. TCRdb used MiXCR to reprocess the multiplex PCR reads, holding one entry per CDR3 protein. The data show some 440,000 distinct CDR3 sequences, 15% to 17% seen once. The material sequenced was blood. Every receptor here comes from a woman aged 18-29 years with Graves' hyperthyroidism.

This rearrangement joins TRBV7-6 to TRBJ1-2; tentatively, D is TRBD1 (5 bases). Deletions cut 5 bases from V and 0 bases from J, with 16 bases between. Germline assignment: CDR1 SGHVS and CDR2 FNYEAQ. CDR3 length: 16 amino acids. CDR3 amino acids: CASSNYLRESNYGYTF. In DNA, the CDR3 is TGTGCCAGCAGCAATTACCTCAGGGAATCTAACTATGGCTACACCTTC. Full variable domain (remainder filled in from reference TRBV7-6 and TRBJ1-2): GAGVSQSPRYKVTKRGQDVALRCDPISGHVSLYWYRQALGQGPEFLTYFNYEAQQDKSGLPNDRFSAERPEGSISTLTIQRTEQRDSAMYRCASSNYLRESNYGYTFGSGTRLTVV.

This clonotype was detected ten times or more. The chain combines TRBV11-2 with TRBJ2-7; 7 bases fit TRBD2. This CDR3 comprises 13 residues. Germline lookup yields CDR1 SGHAT and CDR2 FQNNGV. V lost 11 bases to trimming and J lost 0 bases; unmatched junction nucleotides: 7. DNA of the CDR3: TGTGCCTCTAAGCGGGGCAGCTCCTACGAGCAGTACTTC. Its protein product is CASKRGSSYEQYF.

This clonotype occurred many times. The chain recombines TRBV3-1 with TRBJ2-1; D is unresolved. Looked up from germline, CDR1 is LGHDT and CDR2 is YNNKEL (reference sequence). Trimming stripped 4 bases from V and 14 bases from J, with 15 bases between. The CDR3 length is 12 residues. Written as DNA, the CDR3 is TGTGCCAGCAGCCTATCGGCCGGCCAGGAGTTCTTC. It encodes CASSLSAGQEFF.

At least ten counts were recorded for this clonotype. The chain recombines TRBV28 with TRBJ2-6, with no clear D. The CDR3 extends over 13 amino acids. Trimming took off 8 bases at V and 2 bases at J, with 7 bases between the two ends. CDR1 is MDHEN, CDR2 SYDVKM, per germline. As DNA, the CDR3 is TGTGCCAGCTTCTCCGCTGGGGCCAACGTCCTGACTTTC. Translating gives CASFSAGANVLTF.

This clonotype has ten or more counts. CDR3 protein: CASTYWATKNIQYF. CDR3 coding DNA: TGTGCCAGCACCTATTGGGCGACCAAAAACATTCAGTACTTC. The chain links TRBV28 to TRBJ2-4; D gene unclear. Trimming took off 7 bases at V and 2 bases at J, with 12 bases between the two ends. Germline V gene data show CDR1 as MDHEN and CDR2 as SYDVKM. There are 14 residues in the CDR3.

This clonotype was found a few times. CDR3 sequence reads: CASSSDEGWEPQHF. Written as DNA, the CDR3 is TGTGCCAGCAGCTCGGACGAAGGATGGGAGCCCCAGCATTTT. The chain recombines TRBV7-2 with TRBJ1-5, with D unclear. The CDR3 runs to 14 residues. CDR1 is SGHTA and CDR2 is FQGNSA in the germline V gene. The V gene lost 4 bases and the J gene lost 8 bases, with 15 bases spanning the gap.

In this sample, this clonotype turned up a few times. The junction departs from the called germline gene at one end, perhaps through a read error. The chain links TRBV2 to TRBJ2-7, with D tentatively TRBD2 (7 bases). CDR1 is SNHLY and CDR2 is FYNNEI in the germline V gene. The CDR3 is 12 amino acids. CDR3 amino acids: CATNREGYEQCF. CDR3 sequence (DNA): TGTGCCACTAACAGGGAGGGCTACGAGCAGTGCTTC.

This clonotype was found many times. The chain has TRBV2 and TRBJ2-3; the D call may be TRBD1 or TRBD2 (5 bases each). CDR1 is SNHLY, CDR2 FYNNEI, per germline. The CDR3 covers 15 residues. V was cut by 7 bases and J by 10 bases, with 24 bases left in between. CDR3: CASTPPPTGRIAQYF. For the CDR3, the DNA is TGTGCCAGCACCCCGCCACCGACGGGACGGATTGCGCAGTATTTT.

This clonotype has a handful of counts. The V gene is TRBV18, the J gene TRBJ1-6; 7 bases are a match to TRBD1. Per germline, CDR1 KGHSH and CDR2 LQKENI. The CDR3 runs to 16 residues. V shed 6 bases, J shed 2 bases, and the junction held 7 bases outside the gene matches. This CDR3 is CASSLTGDPYNSPLHF. The CDR3, as DNA: TGTGCCAGCTCTCTCACAGGGGACCCCTATAATTCACCCCTCCACTTT.

In this sample, this clonotype turned up many times. This chain joins TRBV29-1 and TRBJ1-2; no firm D call. Between the trimmed V and J ends, which lost 3 bases and 4 bases, there was a span of 6 bases. CDR3 length equals 11 residues. Germline V lookup: CDR1 SQVTM, CDR2 ANQGSEA. CDR3 sequence reads: CSVEGGYGYTF. The CDR3 DNA is TGCAGCGTTGAGGGCGGCTATGGCTACACCTTC.

This clonotype was observed a handful of times. A much bigger clone sits one base away, suggesting this may be a read error. The chain couples TRBV3-1 to TRBJ2-7; 9 bases line up with TRBD1. The CDR3 consists of 14 residues. The germline gives CDR1 LGHDT, CDR2 YNNKEL (reference sequence). The CDR3 reads CAGSQGTGTGEQYF. Written as DNA, the CDR3 is TGTGCCGGCAGCCAAGGGACAGGGACGGGCGAGCAGTACTTC.

This clonotype was counted many times. The genes are TRBV9 and TRBJ1-5; TRBD1 might be the D (6 bases). The CDR3 runs 15 residues. Trimming stripped 0 bases from V and 3 bases from J, with 10 bases between. CDR1 and CDR2 from the germline V gene are SGDLS and YYNGEE. CDR3 in amino acids: CASSVGGGPNQPQHF. Here the CDR3 DNA reads TGTGCCAGCAGCGTAGGGGGGGGCCCCAATCAGCCCCAGCATTTT. Variable domain in full (rest from reference TRBV9 and TRBJ1-5): DSGVTQTPKHLITATGQRVTLRCSPRSGDLSVYWYQQSLDQGLQFLIQYYNGEERAKGNILERFSAQQFPDLHSELNLSSLELGDSALYFCASSVGGGPNQPQHFGDGTRLSIL.

This clonotype was seen repeatedly, ten times or more. The rearrangement links TRBV12-5 to TRBJ2-3; D unclear. The CDR3 is 15 amino acids. V lost 1 base to trimming and J lost 2 bases, with 10 bases between them. The germline V gene has CDR1 LGHNT and CDR2 FRNRAP. CDR3 amino acids: CASGLGHKNTDTQYF. CDR3 in DNA: TGTGCTAGTGGTTTGGGACACAAGAACACAGATACGCAGTATTTT.

This clonotype occurred once. In DNA, the CDR3 is TGTGCCAGCAGTTTGATTGGGTCGGGACTAGCGGGAGGGTCCTACAATGAGCAGTTCTTC. Protein product: CASSLIGSGLAGGSYNEQFF. The chain is built from TRBV12-3 or TRBV12-4 and TRBJ2-1; 16 bases map to TRBD2. With 3 bases clipped from V and 1 base from J, the junction kept 9 bases outside the gene matches. This CDR3 has 20 residues.

V and J are TRBV30 and TRBJ1-2; D possibly corresponds to TRBD1 (5 bases). The CDR3 length is 13 residues. The V end lost 3 bases, the J end lost 5 bases, and 13 bases lay between the germline ends. The germline V gene has CDR1 GTSNPN and CDR2 SVGIG (reference sequence). CDR3 loop: CAWSGGFEYGYTF. As DNA, the CDR3 is TGTGCCTGGAGCGGGGGTTTCGAATATGGCTACACCTTC. The whole variable domain, remainder taken from reference TRBV30 and TRBJ1-2, is SQTIHQWPATLVQPVGSPLSLECTVEGTSNPNLYWYRQAAGRGLQLLFYSVGIGQISSEVPQNLSASRPQDRQFILSSKKLLLSDSGFYLCAWSGGFEYGYTFGSGTRLTVV.

This clonotype came up many times. CDR3 DNA sequence: TGTGCCAGCAGTGAAGTGAAGAGCGGGGTAGCCAAAAACATTCAGTACTTC. Translated: CASSEVKSGVAKNIQYF. The rearrangement uses TRBV2 and TRBJ2-4; the match to TRBD2 covers 7 bases. CDR1 is SNHLY and CDR2 is FYNNEI in the germline V gene. CDR3 length: 17 residues. Losses at the gene ends were 1 base for V and 0 bases for J; bases not matched to a gene: 6.

This clonotype was seen only a few times. The rearrangement joins TRBV5-1 to TRBJ1-2; a weak D match, TRBD1 (6 bases). The CDR3 extends over 12 amino acids. Trimming pared 3 bases from V and 13 bases from J, leaving 16 bases between. Germline V CDR1 and CDR2: SGHRS, YFSETQ. CDR3 sequence (DNA): TGCGCCAGCAGCTACGGACTAGCGGGGGCCACCTTC. Protein: CASSYGLAGATF.

This clonotype appeared many times. V usage is TRBV9 and J usage is TRBJ1-5; 7 bases line up with TRBD1. The germline CDR1 and CDR2 sequences are SGDLS and YYNGEE. Unmatched junction bases numbered 0, after V lost 2 bases and J lost 1 base. The CDR3 totals 14 residues. CDR3 sequence: CASSVGQSNQPQHF. DNA for the CDR3: TGTGCCAGCAGCGTGGGACAGAGCAATCAGCCCCAGCATTTT.

This chain links TRBV27 with TRBJ2-7, with 7 bases identical to TRBD2. The ends lost 1 base at V and 5 bases at J; junction bases unmatched: 5. Looked up from germline, CDR1 is MNHEY and CDR2 is SMNVEV (reference sequence). The CDR3 consists of 14 residues. CDR3 coding DNA: TGTGCCAGCAGTTTATTCGCGGGAGTTAACGAGCAGTACTTC. Its protein product is CASSLFAGVNEQYF.

This clonotype occurred many times. The J gene is TRBJ1-1, the V gene TRBV3-1, with a possible D match to TRBD1 (5 bases). Trimming shortened V by 1 base and J by 5 bases, and 14 bases separated the two germline ends. Germline CDR1 LGHDT, CDR2 YNNKEL (reference sequence). The CDR3 totals 15 residues. The CDR3 loop reads CASSQGLPGLTEAFF. The CDR3 DNA reads TGTGCCAGCAGCCAAGGCCTACCAGGGTTGACTGAAGCTTTCTTT.